What follows are 31 T cell receptor beta chains derived from one specimen sequenced in a study of cytomegalovirus exposure and HLA in healthy donors. Primers: 60 Vbeta forward and 13 Jbeta reverse. Libraries were prepared by immunoSEQ multiplex PCR; TCRdb keeps only in-frame clonotypes and omits some of them. The repertoire consists of some 160,000 clones, with approximately 80% occurring once and the leading ten covering 0.5% to 0.55%. The material sequenced was PBMCs. Receptor source: a woman aged 50 to 60 in good health and CMV-seronegative.

The V and J genes are TRBV27 and TRBJ2-7; tentative D call: TRBD2 (5 bases). The CDR3 extends over 16 amino acids. Trimming pared 6 bases from V and 6 bases from J, leaving 24 bases between. Germline V CDR1 and CDR2: MNHEY, SMNVEV (reference sequence). The CDR3 DNA sequence: TGTGCCAGCAGCCCCATCAAACACGCGAGGGCGGTCGAGCAGTACTTC. This translates into CASSPIKHARAVEQYF.

V and J are TRBV5-1 and TRBJ2-3; 8 nucleotides agree with TRBD2. J gave up 0 bases and V 0 bases, and 6 bases lay outside the gene matches. The CDR3 sequence is 17 residues long. Germline-derived CDR1 and CDR2 are SGHRS and YFSETQ. DNA of the CDR3: TGCGCCAGCAGCTTGGGTTATAGCGGGACTAGCACAGATACGCAGTATTTT. This sequence encodes CASSLGYSGTSTDTQYF.

This chain connects TRBV29-1 to TRBJ1-6; no clear D gene. V shed 7 bases and J shed 6 bases, with 13 bases lying between them. The germline CDR1 and CDR2 sequences are SQVTM and ANQGSEA. The CDR3 consists of 13 residues. CDR3 protein: CSATTGINSPLHF. As DNA, the CDR3 is TGCAGCGCGACCACGGGGATTAATTCACCCCTCCACTTT.

This rearrangement joins TRBV19 to TRBJ1-1; D may be TRBD1 (6 bases). Germline CDR1 is LNHDA and CDR2 is SQIVND (reference sequence). V was clipped by 3 bases and J by 1 base, with 9 bases between them. CDR3 size: 14 residues. CDR3 DNA sequence: TGTGCCAGTAGTATTTTGACAGGGAACACTGAAGCTTTCTTT. This encodes CASSILTGNTEAFF.

This rearrangement joins TRBV7-2 to TRBJ1-3; a weak D match, TRBD1 (6 bases). The CDR3 runs to 14 residues. Germline V gene lookup returns CDR1 SGHTA and CDR2 FQGNSA. Trimming removed 8 bases at V and 2 bases at J, with 13 bases between. The CDR3 DNA sequence: TGTGCCAGCTCAAAGGACAGAACTGGAAACACCATATATTTT. Protein sequence: CASSKDRTGNTIYF.

The chain carries TRBV7-2 and TRBJ1-5; D might be TRBD1 (5 bases). The V and J ends lost 6 bases and 7 bases respectively, with 16 bases between them. CDR3 length: 14 residues. The germline CDR1 and CDR2 sequences are SGHTA and FQGNSA. CDR3 sequence reads: CASSPGGWRQPQHF. The CDR3 DNA reads as TGTGCCAGCAGTCCGGGGGGGTGGAGGCAGCCCCAGCATTTT.

This chain joins TRBV4-3 and TRBJ2-2; 8 bases map to TRBD1. V was pared by 4 bases and J by 0 bases, with 1 base of the junction left unmatched. Germline V lookup: CDR1 LGHNA, CDR2 YSLEER. There are 15 residues in the CDR3. The CDR3 DNA reads TGCGCCAGCAGCCCAGGGGGCGCGAACACCGGGGAGCTGTTTTTT. It is translated as CASSPGGANTGELFF.

V is TRBV5-4 and J is TRBJ2-7; D uncertain. V was trimmed by 5 bases and J by 4 bases, leaving 13 bases between them. In germline, CDR1 is SGHNT, CDR2 YYREEE (reference sequence). The CDR3 consists of 13 residues. This chain's CDR3 is CASRPRTTYEQYF. The CDR3, as DNA: TGTGCCAGCAGGCCCCGCACGACATACGAGCAGTACTTC.

The V and J genes are TRBV2 and TRBJ1-1, with D unresolved. Trimming took off 8 bases at V and 1 base at J, with 11 bases between the two ends. The CDR3 extends over 13 amino acids. From germline, CDR1 is SNHLY and CDR2 FYNNEI. This chain's CDR3 is CASSRITNTEAFF. The CDR3 DNA reads TGTGCCAGCTCGCGGATTACGAACACTGAAGCTTTCTTT.

This sequence joins TRBV5-4 and TRBJ2-3, with D uncertain. The CDR3 contains 16 residues. The V end was cut by 1 base, the J end by 0 bases, with 12 bases between. The germline V gene has CDR1 SGHNT and CDR2 YYREEE (reference sequence). The CDR3 nucleotides are TGTGCCAGCAGCTTGCGGGTTCTGCCCAGCACAGATACGCAGTATTTT. Translated: CASSLRVLPSTDTQYF.

The rearrangement joins TRBV27 to TRBJ2-1; unclear D gene. Between the trimmed V and J ends, which lost 6 bases and 6 bases, there was a span of 30 bases. Germline V CDR1 and CDR2: MNHEY, SMNVEV (reference sequence). The CDR3 contains 19 residues. The DNA for the CDR3 is TGTGCCAGCAGCCTCCTTACCTCCTTGACCTACCTAGGTGCCAATGAGCAGTTCTTC. Residues: CASSLLTSLTYLGANEQFF.

The chain employs TRBV10-3 and TRBJ2-1, with 9 nucleotides matching TRBD2. CDR3 length: 14 residues. Germline CDR1 ENHRY, CDR2 SYGVKD. V gave up 7 bases and J gave up 5 bases; unmatched junction bases: 6. CDR3 loop: CAITVAGAHNEQFF. CDR3 in DNA: TGTGCCATCACCGTAGCGGGAGCCCACAATGAGCAGTTCTTC.

The chain has TRBV30 and TRBJ1-3; no clear D gene. The V end was cut by 5 bases, the J end by 3 bases, with 5 bases between. From germline, CDR1 is GTSNPN and CDR2 SVGIG (reference sequence). The CDR3 runs to 11 residues. The chain's CDR3 is CAWVSGNTIYF. CDR3 nucleotide sequence: TGTGCCTGGGTTAGTGGAAACACCATATATTTT. The variable domain in full, with the rest retrieved from reference TRBV30 and TRBJ1-3, is SQTIHQWPATLVQPVGSPLSLECTVEGTSNPNLYWYRQAAGRGLQLLFYSVGIGQISSEVPQNLSASRPQDRQFILSSKKLLLSDSGFYLCAWVSGNTIYFGEGSWLTVV.

CDR3 sequence: CASSPSGGATYEQYF. CDR3 nucleotide sequence: TGCGCCAGCAGCCCCAGCGGGGGGGCAACCTACGAGCAGTACTTC. The J gene is TRBJ2-7, the V gene TRBV5-1, with 10 bases identical to TRBD2. V gave up 4 bases and J gave up 2 bases; unmatched junction bases: 6. Germline lookup yields CDR1 SGHRS and CDR2 YFSETQ. This CDR3 contains 15 residues.

V gene TRBV15 combines with J gene TRBJ2-7; D unresolved. This CDR3 has 13 amino acids. Trimming took off 0 bases at V and 3 bases at J, with 6 bases between the two ends. Germline CDR1 and CDR2: LNHNV and YYDKDF (reference sequence). CDR3 in DNA: TGTGCCACCAGCAGAGATAGGAGCTACGAGCAGTACTTC. Translated: CATSRDRSYEQYF.

The V call is TRBV5-1, the J call TRBJ2-3; perhaps TRBD1 as D (6 bases). CDR1 SGHRS and CDR2 YFSETQ come from the germline V gene. The CDR3 extends over 17 amino acids. The V gene lost 4 bases and the J gene lost 4 bases, with 22 bases spanning the gap. CDR3 sequence: CASSRESAGARADTQYF. CDR3 nucleotides: TGCGCCAGCAGCAGGGAATCGGCAGGGGCTAGAGCAGATACGCAGTATTTT.

V and J are TRBV28 and TRBJ1-1; D is unclear. The CDR3 consists of 15 residues. Germline assignment: CDR1 MDHEN and CDR2 SYDVKM. V lost 6 bases and J 0 bases, leaving 14 bases between the germline ends. The CDR3, as DNA: TGTGCCAGCAGACGAGTCCGGTTCATGAACACTGAAGCTTTCTTT. It encodes CASRRVRFMNTEAFF.

The chain is built from TRBV6-1 and TRBJ2-3; a possible D gene is TRBD2 (5 bases). Trimming shortened V by 7 bases and J by 7 bases, and 15 bases separated the two germline ends. Germline V gene data show CDR1 as MNHNS and CDR2 as SASEGT. The CDR3 sequence is 13 residues long. The CDR3 region has the DNA TGTGCCAGCACAGGACTGCCTCGAAATACGCAGTATTTT. Its translation is CASTGLPRNTQYF.

The V gene is TRBV2, the J gene TRBJ2-7; 8 bases line up with TRBD1. This CDR3 region has 15 residues. Germline-derived CDR1 and CDR2 are SNHLY and FYNNEI. The ends lost 7 bases at V and 2 bases at J; junction bases unmatched: 10. The CDR3 reads CASTDRVSSTYEQYF. The CDR3 DNA reads TGTGCCAGCACGGACAGGGTTTCGTCGACCTACGAGCAGTACTTC. Full variable domain (outside the CDR3, taken from reference TRBV2 and TRBJ2-7): EPEVTQTPSHQVTQMGQEVILRCVPISNHLYFYWYRQILGQKVEFLVSFYNNEISEKSEIFDDQFSVERPDGSNFTLKIRSTKLEDSAMYFCASTDRVSSTYEQYFGPGTRLTVT.

The V and J genes are TRBV6-1 and TRBJ2-3; 9 positions match TRBD1. The CDR3 has 14 amino acids. V trimming: 6 bases; J trimming: 5 bases; junction bases outside the gene matches: 6. Germline CDR1 reads MNHNS; CDR2 reads SASEGT. CDR3 residues: CASSVGTGRDTQYF. The DNA of the CDR3 is TGTGCCAGCAGCGTCGGGACAGGGAGAGATACGCAGTATTTT.

With regard to this clone: The identical CDR3 is also encoded by other nucleotide sequences in the sample. This rearrangement joins TRBV2 to TRBJ2-3; D is unresolved. Germline CDR1 and CDR2: SNHLY and FYNNEI. V lost 3 bases and J 2 bases, leaving 6 bases between the germline ends. The CDR3 loop spans 13 amino acids. CDR3 DNA: TGTGCCAGCAGTGAGTTAGACACAGATACGCAGTATTTT. It encodes CASSELDTDTQYF.

This chain joins TRBV12-1 and TRBJ2-7; TRBD2, the table's D call, was not compared with the DNA. TRBV12-1 is noted as a pseudogene. The length of the CDR3 is 15 residues. CDR3 sequence reads: CASSFGRQPRGEQYF. DNA for the CDR3: TGTGCCAGCAGCTTTGGCCGGCAGCCGCGGGGCGAGCAGTACTTC.

The chain combines TRBV28 with TRBJ1-1, with 8 bases that match TRBD1. This CDR3 is 13 amino acids long. The germline CDR1 and CDR2 sequences are MDHEN and SYDVKM. J was trimmed by 7 bases and V by 8 bases; bases with no gene match: 9. The CDR3 region has the DNA TGTGCCAGCCTCCAGGGGGCGGGTATTGAAGCTTTCTTT. This encodes CASLQGAGIEAFF.

The rearrangement joins TRBV28 to TRBJ1-1, with TRBD1 identical over 8 bases. The CDR3 length is 13 residues. The ends lost 5 bases at V and 8 bases at J; junction bases unmatched: 7. Germline V gives CDR1 MDHEN, CDR2 SYDVKM. The DNA of the CDR3 is TGTGCCAGCAGTGGTGGTAGGGACAGGGAAGCTTTCTTT. Translated: CASSGGRDREAFF.

This clone was observed a few times. The genes are TRBV19 and TRBJ2-3; no definite D call. Germline CDR1 reads LNHDA; CDR2 reads SQIVND (reference sequence). The CDR3 consists of 17 residues. V was pared by 5 bases and J by 2 bases, with 20 bases between. Written as DNA, the CDR3 is TGTGCCAGTAGTCCTGCGAGAGGCGGTGATCACACAGATACGCAGTATTTT. It translates to CASSPARGGDHTDTQYF.

The V and J genes are TRBV27 and TRBJ2-3, with 7 bases fitting TRBD1. From germline, CDR1 is MNHEY and CDR2 SMNVEV (reference sequence). CDR3 size: 11 residues. V gave up 10 bases and J gave up 10 bases; unmatched junction bases: 8. Here the CDR3 reads CAIRRGRAQYF. CDR3 nucleotides: TGTGCCATTCGTAGGGGGCGAGCGCAGTATTTT.

This chain links TRBV5-1 with TRBJ2-3; the D gene is possibly TRBD2 (5 bases). This CDR3 spans 13 amino acids. V was pared by 2 bases and J by 3 bases, with 7 bases between. Germline CDR1 SGHRS, CDR2 YFSETQ. CDR3 region: CASSFSGTDTQYF. In DNA form, the CDR3 reads TGCGCCAGCAGCTTTTCGGGGACAGATACGCAGTATTTT.

CDR3 protein: CASTFGTNTGELFF. CDR3 DNA: TGTGCCAGCACCTTCGGGACGAACACCGGGGAGCTGTTTTTT. The genes are TRBV5-4 and TRBJ2-2; D might be TRBD2 (5 bases). The germline V gene has CDR1 SGHNT and CDR2 YYREEE (reference sequence). V was cut by 6 bases and J by 0 bases, with 9 bases left in between. The CDR3 runs 14 residues.

V gene TRBV30 combines with J gene TRBJ2-3; 10 nucleotides agree with TRBD2. Germline V gene sequence: CDR1 GTSNPN, CDR2 SVGIG (reference sequence). V lost 2 bases, J lost 3 bases, and 8 bases stayed unmatched. CDR3 length equals 16 residues. The CDR3 loop reads CAWSIAAGGITDTQYF. The CDR3 DNA reads as TGTGCCTGGAGTATTGCAGCGGGGGGGATTACAGATACGCAGTATTTT.

This clone turned up a few times. The chain is built from TRBV2 and TRBJ1-5; tentative D call: TRBD1 (6 bases). Trimming cost V 10 bases and J 7 bases, with 20 bases left between them. The CDR3 spans 14 residues. Germline V gene data show CDR1 as SNHLY and CDR2 as FYNNEI. CDR3 residues: CATRGAWDGQPQHF. The CDR3 nucleotides are TGTGCCACCCGGGGGGCTTGGGACGGCCAGCCCCAGCATTTT.

V gene TRBV4-3 combines with J gene TRBJ1-4; TRBD1 agrees at 8 bases. The length of the CDR3 is 17 residues. V dropped 1 base and J dropped 4; count of bases not matched to a gene: 8. The germline CDR1 and CDR2 sequences are LGHNA and YSLEER. The chain's CDR3 is CASSQVGGTGDNEKLFF. The CDR3 coding sequence is TGCGCCAGCAGCCAAGTGGGGGGGACAGGAGATAATGAAAAACTGTTTTTT.